The sequence of this T cell receptor (beta chain) was determined in a study of shared clonotypes between healthy human individuals (dated by TCRdb to 2018 to 2021). For the wider study: A couple of women and a few men aged 18 to 49 years were included in the cohort. For each donor, CD4 naive and CD4 memory were each run on three plates, CD8 naive on two plates, and CD8 memory on one plate. To increase sequencing depth and limit assay-specific biases, different laboratories used diverse techniques to prepare libraries and sequence TCR repertoires. To estimate repertoire size and how much clonotypes are shared between individuals, the study performed deep sequencing of blood TCR repertoires from five healthy adults. Per donor, leukapheresis produced somewhere between about 0.94 and 10 billion PBMCs. Paper-wide results and their limitations: Pairwise subsampling led to the expectation that sequencing depth would affect the degree of clonotype sharing among donors. Sampling was restricted to blood, and TCR repertoires in tissues likely differ from the TCR repertoires found in blood. When several donors were compared, the shared fraction of clonotypes was approximately 5% for naive CD4, about 4% for naive CD8, more than 2% for memory CD4, and 0.35% to 0.4% for memory CD8. Larger estimated clonotype richness was generally found for naive subsets than for memory subsets. Rarefaction of sorted-subset datasets indicated incomplete sequencing despite the large sequencing depth. The small number of donors limited the genetic and exposure-history diversity represented. Higher generation probabilities were observed for clonotypes shared by all four sorted-subset donors than for non-shared clonotypes.

Using the deep immunoSEQ assay, multiplex PCR amplified TCR CDR3 regions from genomic DNA. Extracted genomic DNA from each cell subset was distributed evenly across all wells of several immunoSEQ 96-well plates, and each plate was treated as a replicate. For sorted subsets, approximately 210 ng of genomic DNA, equivalent to 30,000 or so T cell genomes, went into each replicate PCR. Purified libraries were measured with a Qubit 3.0 fluorometer, size-checked on a Bioanalyzer 2100, and measured again with the KAPA Library Quantification kit. A separate single-read 150-cycle Illumina NextSeq 550 flow cell was used to sequence each immunoSEQ 96-well plate. The study's own analysis went as follows. The immunoSEQ output contained only junctional sequences without quality scores, so filtering could not match that applied to full-length reads. To assign V/J genes and CDR3, sequences were annotated against IMGT germline references using PyIR, a Python wrapper for IgBLAST v1.9. Reads were removed for weak V/J assignments (E-value above 1e-6), missing CDR3, stop codons, out-of-frame junctions, or ambiguous translated residues. V3J clonotypes were defined by identical inferred V gene, J gene, and CDR3 amino acid sequence. Percentage overlap between repertoires was calculated by dividing the number of shared unique clonotypes by the size of the smaller repertoire. RTK rarefaction, the Chao1 estimator, and Recon v2.1 estimates of unobserved clonotypes were used to assess repertoire richness. For all TCRbeta clonotypes obtained by the gDNA method from several donors, generation probabilities were computed with OLGA. TCRdb obtained this table from immuneACCESS and retained in-frame rearrangements with V and J assigned. These tables miss some clones; where compared with another copy, unresolved V genes account for less than half of the shortfall, and the remainder is unexplained. The D gene and trimming were derived from the DNA, and the V and J assignments and clone size from that table. The sample table contains approximately 740,000 clones; only one count was recorded for 92% of them. The ten biggest clones cover about 24% of the sample.

A remark on this clone: The clone's antigen remains unknown. Per-base quality was not reported, and no clone a single base away is much larger than it.

A distance of 9 bases separates the germline ends of V and J, which lose 1 base and 6 bases respectively. From a lookup of the germline V gene (reference sequence), CDR1 and CDR2 are LNHDA and SQIVND. The CDR3, from cysteine to phenylalanine, totals 14 residues. The retained sequence is limited to the CDR3, 42 bases, with the frame set at the first base. For the CD8 naive samples, CD45RO-negative cells were positively selected for CCR7, yielding a CD45RA+CCR7+ population from which TemRA cells were excluded. The donors were healthy, HIV-negative adults who had no recently reported acute infections or vaccinations. Only Caucasian adults living in Nashville, Tennessee, USA were represented among the donors. After blood collection by leukapheresis, PBMCs were isolated using Ficoll-Histopaque density gradient centrifugation and then cryopreserved in the vapor phase of liquid nitrogen. Analytical flow cytometry was used to check the purity and quantity of each magnetically sorted T cell population. Each sorted fraction had its genomic DNA isolated and then quantified by UV absorbance on a Nanodrop 2000c.

Sequenced material: naive CD8+ T cells sorted from blood. The cell subset or site label here, explained by the study, means: CD45RA+CCR7+. This TCR was sampled from a man aged 30 to 39 in good health. The chain is assembled from TRBV19 and TRBJ2-2, with the D gene possibly TRBD1 or TRBD2, each one fitting 6 bases. CDR3 loop: CASSIVGGSGELFF. The DNA reads TGTGCCAGTAGTATAGTAGGGGGGTCCGGGGAGCTGTTTTTT.